Below are 19 T cell receptor beta chains sequenced from a single sample in a study of blood T cell repertoires in COVID-19. This table comes from immunoSEQ multiplex PCR, and its TCRdb copy is limited to in-frame clones, with some not included. The table shows tens of thousands of clones, with more than 70% occurring only once. Sequencing used peripheral blood. These receptor sequences come from a man in his 70s with acute or convalescent COVID-19.

The CDR3 loop reads CASSVNSNYEQYF. The CDR3 DNA sequence: TGTGCCAGCAGCGTAAACAGCAACTACGAGCAGTACTTC. The chain recombines TRBV9 with TRBJ2-7; D call uncertain. CDR1 is SGDLS and CDR2 is YYNGEE in the germline V gene. V was cut by 1 base and J by 3 bases, with 8 bases left in between. The CDR3 contains 13 residues.

The chain combines TRBV19 with TRBJ1-5; TRBD1 matches at 9 bases. CDR3 length: 14 residues. Trimming at V came to 3 bases and at J to 6 bases, leaving 3 bases not matched to a gene. The germline V gene encodes CDR1 LNHDA and CDR2 SQIVND (reference sequence). CDR3 bases: TGTGCCAGTAGTATTTACAGGGGGCCTCAGCCCCAGCATTTT. This encodes CASSIYRGPQPQHF.

The chain uses TRBV7-8 and TRBJ2-3; the D is unclear. The V and J ends lost 4 bases and 6 bases respectively, with 8 bases between them. Germline-derived CDR1 and CDR2 are SGHVS and FQNEAQ. The length of the CDR3 is 12 residues. The CDR3 region has the DNA TGTGCCAGCAGCTCCCATACTGATACGCAGTATTTT. Its translation: CASSSHTDTQYF. The whole variable domain, filled in from reference TRBV7-8 and TRBJ2-3, reads GAGVSQSPRYKVAKRGQDVALRCDPISGHVSLFWYQQALGQGPEFLTYFQNEAQLDKSGLPSDRFFAERPEGSVSTLKIQRTQQEDSAVYLCASSSHTDTQYFGPGTRLTVL.

The chain combines TRBV4-3 with TRBJ2-1; D is possibly TRBD2 (6 bases). The CDR3 is made up of 19 amino acids. CDR1 is LGHNA, CDR2 YSLEER, per germline. The V end was cut by 0 bases, the J end by 8 bases, with 26 bases between. CDR3 nucleotide sequence: TGCGCCAGCAGCCAAGATTGGGGCGTAAGCGGGTGGGTAGGGGATGAGCAGTTCTTC. Amino acid sequence: CASSQDWGVSGWVGDEQFF.

J is TRBJ1-4 and V is TRBV5-1, with no clear D. V was clipped by 0 bases and J by 4 bases, with 7 bases between them. Germline V gene data show CDR1 as SGHRS and CDR2 as YFSETQ. The CDR3 is 14 amino acids. The DNA of the CDR3 is TGCGCCAGCAGCTTGGCACTGAATAATGAAAAACTGTTTTTT. This encodes CASSLALNNEKLFF. The full variable domain, completed using reference TRBV5-1 and TRBJ1-4, is KAGVTQTPRYLIKTRGQQVTLSCSPISGHRSVSWYQQTPGQGLQFLFEYFSETQRNKGNFPGRFSGRQFSNSRSEMNVSTLELGDSALYLCASSLALNNEKLFFGSGTQLSVL.

The V and J genes are TRBV6-2 or TRBV6-3 and TRBJ1-5; TRBD1 aligns across 7 bases. The CDR3 runs 14 residues. CDR1 and CDR2 (germline): MNHEY, SVGEGT. V shed 2 bases and J 5 bases; nucleotides not matched to a gene: 3. CDR3 DNA sequence: TGTGCCAGCAGTTACAGACAGGGACATCAGCCCCAGCATTTT. Amino acid sequence: CASSYRQGHQPQHF.

J is TRBJ1-6 and V is TRBV3-1 (or the pseudogene TRBV3-2); 7 nucleotides align to TRBD1. Germline V gene lookup returns CDR1 LGHDT and CDR2 YNNKEL (reference sequence). The CDR3 covers 15 residues. Losses at the gene ends were 3 bases for V and 7 bases for J; bases not matched to a gene: 6. CDR3 sequence: CASSQDRPHNSPLHF. The CDR3 DNA follows: TGTGCCAGCAGCCAGGACAGGCCCCACAATTCACCCCTCCACTTT.

The chain couples TRBV3-1 (or the pseudogene TRBV3-2) to TRBJ2-5; D is unresolved. Germline V lookup: CDR1 LGHDT, CDR2 YNNKEL (reference sequence). Trimming left V 1 base short and J 2 bases short, with 5 bases between. The CDR3 consists of 13 residues. The CDR3 sequence: CASSQALQETQYF. The CDR3 nucleotides are TGTGCCAGCAGCCAAGCTCTACAAGAGACCCAGTACTTC.

This rearrangement joins TRBV30 to TRBJ1-2; 7 positions match TRBD1. The CDR3 contains 12 residues. The germline gives CDR1 GTSNPN, CDR2 SVGIG (reference sequence). V dropped 4 bases and J dropped 5; count of bases not matched to a gene: 4. The CDR3 loop reads CAWTPGQYGYTF. The DNA for the CDR3 is TGTGCCTGGACTCCGGGACAGTATGGCTACACCTTC.

The chain joins TRBV4-1 to TRBJ1-2; TRBD1 agrees at 7 bases. CDR3 size: 16 residues. Germline values: CDR1 MGHRA, CDR2 YSYEKL. V was pared by 4 bases and J by 0 bases, with 8 bases of the junction left unmatched. The CDR3 DNA is TGCGCCAGCAGCCGAGAGGGGGCAGGGGCTAACTATGGCTACACCTTC. Translated, it gives CASSREGAGANYGYTF.

The chain carries TRBV5-1 and TRBJ1-4; D unresolved. Trimming pared 2 bases from V and 8 bases from J, leaving 13 bases between. The CDR3 is 14 amino acids. CDR1 and CDR2 (germline): SGHRS, YFSETQ. CDR3 region: CASSFAGSDEKLFF. DNA of the CDR3: TGCGCCAGCAGCTTCGCGGGGTCGGACGAAAAACTGTTTTTT.

The chain has TRBV19 and TRBJ2-2, with D maybe TRBD1 (6 bases). The CDR3 length is 14 residues. Trimming shortened V by 11 bases and J by 4 bases, and 17 bases separated the two germline ends. Germline loops: CDR1 LNHDA, CDR2 SQIVND (reference sequence). The CDR3 here is CAGGGAGVTGELFF. CDR3 coding DNA: TGTGCCGGGGGTGGAGCAGGGGTCACCGGGGAGCTGTTTTTT.

The chain has TRBV7-2 and TRBJ1-1, with 7 bases identical to TRBD1. The CDR3 consists of 14 residues. The V segment lost 6 bases and the J segment 1 base; nucleotides outside the gene matches: 5. Germline lookup yields CDR1 SGHTA and CDR2 FQGNSA. In DNA form, the CDR3 reads TGTGCCAGCAGTTTCGACAGGGCGAACACTGAAGCTTTCTTT. Amino acid sequence: CASSFDRANTEAFF.

This clone was recorded a few times. The chain combines TRBV5-1 with TRBJ1-2; TRBD1 matches at 9 bases. The CDR3 extends over 18 amino acids. Germline values: CDR1 SGHRS, CDR2 YFSETQ. V dropped 3 bases and J dropped 0; count of bases not matched to a gene: 12. The DNA for the CDR3 is TGCGCCAGCAGCTGGAGGACAGGGGAGCCAGTAGCTAACTATGGCTACACCTTC. This codes for CASSWRTGEPVANYGYTF.

The chain couples TRBV27 to TRBJ2-1, with 10 bases that match TRBD2. CDR1 is MNHEY, CDR2 SMNVEV, per germline (reference sequence). The CDR3 loop spans 15 amino acids. Trimming cost V 5 bases and J 8 bases; bases outside gene matches: 9. In DNA, the CDR3 is TGTGCCAGCAGTAAAAAAGCGGGAGGGGTTTATGAGCAGTTCTTC. Amino acids: CASSKKAGGVYEQFF.

The chain employs TRBV27 and TRBJ1-1, with 9 positions matching TRBD1. The junction had 13 bases not matched to a gene; V was cut back by 7 bases and J by 1 base. The CDR3 is 17 amino acids. Germline V lookup: CDR1 MNHEY, CDR2 SMNVEV (reference sequence). The CDR3 DNA reads as TGTGCCAGCACCCGATCCCTGGGACAGGGCTCGAACACTGAAGCTTTCTTT. It encodes CASTRSLGQGSNTEAFF.

The sample holds a few counts of this clone. The gene calls are TRBV4-3 and TRBJ2-6; TRBD2 might be the D (5 bases). V dropped 0 bases and J dropped 3 bases, with 9 bases sitting between them. From germline, CDR1 is LGHNA and CDR2 YSLEER. The CDR3 runs to 16 residues. The DNA of the CDR3 is TGCGCCAGCAGCCAAGATCTCGGGGATGGGGCCAACGTCCTGACTTTC. Protein sequence: CASSQDLGDGANVLTF.

The chain joins TRBV6-5 to TRBJ2-5, with D possibly TRBD2 on 6 matching bases. Germline CDR1 is MNHEY and CDR2 is SVGAGI. With 2 bases removed from V and 5 bases from J, the gap between germline ends came to 15 bases. This CDR3 comprises 15 residues. The CDR3 nucleotides are TGTGCCAGCAGTTACCGAGGGGCAGGAGGGGAGACCCAGTACTTC. Its protein product is CASSYRGAGGETQYF.

The chain links TRBV4-3 to TRBJ1-5, with unresolved D. CDR1 is LGHNA and CDR2 is YSLEER in the germline V gene. This CDR3 region has 15 residues. V lost 0 bases and J 1 base, leaving 7 bases between the germline ends. The DNA for the CDR3 is TGCGCCAGCAGCCAAGAAATACAAAGCAATCAGCCCCAGCATTTT. It is translated as CASSQEIQSNQPQHF.